This T cell receptor beta chain was observed in a study of beta chain features in type 1 diabetes (dated by TCRdb to the late 2010s). In terms of the full investigation: Patients and healthy donors did not differ in mean age, gender distribution, total cell number or subset yield. Regulatory and stem cell-like memory subsets were obtained from only 8 patients and about eight healthy donors, while naive and central memory subsets were obtained from all 28 donors. In the study, recently diagnosed type 1 diabetes patients and matched healthy donors were compared on the TCRB repertoires of their sorted circulating CD4+ T cell subsets. Across all samples, 107,917,701 sorted cells were examined, and cell number per subset correlated strongly with RNA yield.

Each donor gave one peripheral blood draw, averaging approximately 0.12 L, which was collected into heparinised tubes. A BD FACSAria II was used to sort naive, central memory, regulatory and stem cell-like memory CD4+ T cells with a panel that included CD45RO, CCR7, CD25, CD127, CD95 and CD27. Purity was above 98% for every sorted population. Right away, PBMCs were isolated by Lymphoprep density gradient centrifugation and were stained directly, with no culture step. So that batch effects would be minimized, each experiment stained and sorted samples in pairs, pairing one healthy donor with one patient. The entire isolated RNA was reverse transcribed using the High Capacity cDNA Reverse Transcription Kit, and thus expressed TCRB transcripts were sequenced. Deep immunoSEQ sequencing was performed on naive, central memory and regulatory T cell samples, with an average of approximately 3.9 million total reads per sample. Sorted cells were lysed in RLT buffer, and RNA was extracted using DNase-treated RNeasy Micro or Mini kits according to cell number. To prevent cross-contamination, every cell subset was processed on its own, while patient and healthy donor samples were processed together. The immunoSEQ multiplex PCR was used to amplify TCRB sequences from cDNA, yielding 87-bp fragments that span the CDR3 region. Sequencing of the amplicons was performed on the Illumina HiSeq platform. From the authors' description of their analysis: PCR bias was corrected computationally using synthetic template baselines, and reads within Hamming distance 2 were collapsed, with unmergeable singletons discarded. Reads were aligned against IMGT to assign V, D and J genes, CDR3 length and insertions or deletions at six rearrangement sites. Within each subset, clonotype counts were normalized to sorted cell number, and only after that were true diversity and Gini coefficients computed with the tcR R package. The overlap coefficient, calculated on TCRB nucleotide sequences, was used to quantify repertoire sharing. TCRdb took over this immuneACCESS table, retaining in-frame rearrangements with V and J assigned. Such tables are incomplete; in checked studies, under half of the missing clones stem from an unresolved V gene, and the remainder is unexplained. The DNA was the basis for D and trimming; V, J and clone size are from that table. The sample has 60,000 or so clones on record, around 50% of them singletons. 2.6% of the sample lies in the top ten.

V is shortened by 0 bases, J by 3 bases, and the region joining them spans 11 bases. CDR1 and CDR2 (SGDLS, YYNGEE) derive from the germline V gene. The CDR3 goes from the cysteine to the phenylalanine over 15 residues. Only the CDR3 region is kept as DNA, spanning 45 bases read in frame from base 1. What the authors observed across the whole study: A moderate but significant shortening of TCRB CDR3 length was observed in type 1 diabetes patients in all four CD4+ subsets. PCR might favor shorter templates, but patient and control samples were amplified and corrected together, so any skew would affect both groups equally. At VDJ recombination sites, patients with type 1 diabetes made fewer insertions and deleted more nucleotides, a pattern implying thymic rearrangement abnormalities. Sequencing cDNA rather than genomic DNA could over-represent highly expressing activated cells, although activation and CD3 levels did not differ between groups. HLA sub-analyses involved small numbers of individuals, so any influence of HLA type on TCRB rearrangement remained unresolved. The naive, central memory and regulatory TCRB repertoires appeared to resemble one another more closely among patients than among healthy donors.

Of note for this clone: Its antigen specificity is not known. Nothing much larger sits one base from this clone, and base qualities are not available.

This TCR was sampled from a woman in her thirties or forties with type 1 diabetes. Sequencing was carried out using Tregs from blood. Reading the label with the study, this specimen's cell subset or site is: regulatory CD4+ T cells. The rearrangement joined TRBV9 to TRBJ2-3, and the D gene may be TRBD2, 7 bases matching. Here the CDR3 is given as CASSVGGGSTDTQYF. The DNA sequence is as follows: TGTGCCAGCAGCGTAGGGGGGGGCTCGACAGATACGCAGTATTTT.